In its sample, the clone carrying this TCR beta chain was seen a few times. Two negative PCRs, clearance, or symptom resolution characterized the recovered Cohort 3 donors. The record originates from a study of blood T cell repertoires in COVID-19. The wider study: Some COVID-19 samples were acute and others convalescent; all came from the United States, Italy and Spain.

V was trimmed by 1 base and J by 9 bases, leaving 10 bases between them. This CDR3 spans 14 amino acids. Per the germline V gene, CDR1 is SGHVS and CDR2 is FNYEAQ. Libraries were prepared by immunoSEQ multiplex PCR; TCRdb keeps only in-frame clonotypes and omits some of them. The sample gives approximately 280,000 clones, about nine tenths of which show up once; under 3% is in the top ten. The material sequenced was PBMCs or T cells enriched from blood (not recorded which). The chain links TRBV7-6 to TRBJ1-6; D is unclear. The receptor was isolated from a woman aged 18-29 years who had recovered from COVID-19. The CDR3 sequence: CASSLGRSGSPLHF. CDR3 sequence (DNA): TGTGCCAGCAGCTTAGGCAGATCGGGTTCACCCCTCCACTTT. Based on the CDR3 plus reference TRBV7-6 and TRBJ1-6, the full variable domain is GAGVSQSPRYKVTKRGQDVALRCDPISGHVSLYWYRQALGQGPEFLTYFNYEAQQDKSGLPNDRFSAERPEGSISTLTIQRTEQRDSAMYRCASSLGRSGSPLHFGNGTRLTVT.